The 14 T cell receptor beta chains listed next were all sequenced from one sample in a study of T cell responses to AZD1222 COVID-19 vaccine. Profiled with immunoSEQ multiplex PCR; TCRdb holds only in-frame clones, not every one. The data show about 56,000 clones, about 88% seen once. The starting material was peripheral blood, obtained 28 days after the second AZD1222 dose. Every receptor here comes from an adult who received the AZD1222 COVID-19 vaccine.

V gene TRBV6-1 combines with J gene TRBJ1-1; D gene unclear. With 2 bases removed from V and 10 bases from J, the gap between germline ends came to 20 bases. Germline values: CDR1 MNHNS, CDR2 SASEGT. CDR3 size: 15 residues. In DNA form, the CDR3 reads TGTGCCAGCAGTGAAAGGTATTTTGGCACCCGCCGAGCTTTCTTT. Its protein product is CASSERYFGTRRAFF.

This clone was recorded a few times. The J gene is TRBJ1-3, the V gene TRBV19; 8 bases match TRBD1. The V and J ends lost 7 bases and 3 bases, in that order; junction bases with no gene match: 5. CDR1 and CDR2 (germline): LNHDA, SQIVND (reference sequence). The CDR3 runs 14 residues. For the CDR3, the DNA is TGTGCCAGTACCCGGACAGGGCGTGGAAACACCATATATTTT. Protein sequence: CASTRTGRGNTIYF.

V gene TRBV3-1 (or the pseudogene TRBV3-2) combines with J gene TRBJ2-4; 10 bases are shared with TRBD2. The CDR3 spans 18 residues. From germline, CDR1 is LGHDT and CDR2 YNNKEL (reference sequence). The V segment lost 4 bases and the J segment 8 bases; nucleotides outside the gene matches: 17. In DNA form, the CDR3 reads TGTGCCAGCAGCCCACGTGGTTATTCTAGCGGGAGTGGGGACATTCAGTACTTC. It codes for CASSPRGYSSGSGDIQYF.

On this clone itself: Germline and junction disagree at one end, which may indicate a read error. The rearrangement uses TRBV7-7 and TRBJ2-7, with D perhaps TRBD1 or TRBD2 (5 bases each). CDR1 SSHAT and CDR2 FNYEAQ come from the germline V gene (reference sequence). This CDR3 spans 15 amino acids. CDR3 residues: CASSAGRDRMDEQYF. CDR3 DNA: TGTGCTAGCAGCGCCGGACGGGACCGTATGGACGAGCAGTACTTC.

The J gene is TRBJ2-5, the V gene TRBV18; TRBD1 matches at 8 bases. V was clipped by 3 bases and J by 1 base; unmatched bases: 4. Germline lookup yields CDR1 KGHSH and CDR2 LQKENI. The CDR3 spans 15 residues. CDR3 DNA sequence: TGTGCCAGCTCACCTAGGACAGGGATCCAAGAGACCCAGTACTTC. This gives the protein CASSPRTGIQETQYF.

This rearrangement joins TRBV28 to TRBJ2-2; D is ambiguous. Germline-derived CDR1 and CDR2 are MDHEN and SYDVKM. The CDR3 consists of 12 residues. Trimming took off 8 bases at V and 6 bases at J, with 10 bases between the two ends. The CDR3 sequence: CASLRPPGELFF. The CDR3 DNA reads as TGTGCCAGCCTCAGACCCCCCGGGGAGCTGTTTTTT.

V is TRBV9 and J is TRBJ2-4; TRBD1 is a possible D gene (6 bases). This CDR3 has 15 amino acids. With 0 bases removed from V and 4 bases from J, the gap between germline ends came to 11 bases. The germline V gene has CDR1 SGDLS and CDR2 YYNGEE. The CDR3 spells CASSVAPGQKNIQYF. The CDR3, as DNA: TGTGCCAGCAGCGTAGCCCCGGGACAAAAAAACATTCAGTACTTC.

The genes are TRBV5-1 and TRBJ1-1; 8 positions agree with TRBD1. The length of the CDR3 is 17 residues. Germline V gives CDR1 SGHRS, CDR2 YFSETQ. V shed 1 base, J shed 4 bases, and the junction held 12 bases outside the gene matches. CDR3 DNA: TGCGCCAGCAGCTTGAGGTCGACAGGGGCAGGGGGCACTGAAGCTTTCTTT. Translation gives CASSLRSTGAGGTEAFF.

The genes are TRBV6-6 and TRBJ2-7; D remains unclear. Germline CDR1 MNHNY, CDR2 SVGAGI (reference sequence). This CDR3 spans 14 amino acids. V dropped 5 bases and J dropped 6 bases, with 17 bases sitting between them. The CDR3 here is CASSPTPRSGEQYF. CDR3 coding DNA: TGTGCCAGCAGTCCGACCCCCAGATCAGGCGAGCAGTACTTC.

The chain has TRBV28 and TRBJ2-2, with 10 bases identical to TRBD2. Germline lookup yields CDR1 MDHEN and CDR2 SYDVKM. There are 15 residues in the CDR3. Trimming removed 8 bases from V and 7 bases from J; junction bases left unmatched: 10. CDR3 amino acids: CASYNSGGMYGELFF. The CDR3 bases are TGTGCCAGCTATAATAGCGGGGGGATGTACGGGGAGCTGTTTTTT. Variable domain in full (rest from reference TRBV28 and TRBJ2-2): DVKVTQSSRYLVKRTGEKVFLECVQDMDHENMFWYRQDPGLGLRLIYFSYDVKMKEKGDIPEGYSVSREKKERFSLILESASTNQTSMYLCASYNSGGMYGELFFGEGSRLTVL.

The J gene is TRBJ2-3, the V gene TRBV7-2; 8 bases fit TRBD1. The CDR3 contains 12 residues. V shed 6 bases and J 6 bases; nucleotides not matched to a gene: 2. Germline V gives CDR1 SGHTA, CDR2 FQGNSA. The CDR3 loop reads CASSRQGDTQYF. DNA for the CDR3: TGTGCCAGCAGTCGACAGGGGGATACGCAGTATTTT.

The genes are TRBV19 and TRBJ1-2; D uncertain. CDR1 and CDR2 (germline): LNHDA, SQIVND (reference sequence). This CDR3 spans 11 amino acids. V was trimmed by 5 bases and J by 5 bases, leaving 6 bases between them. The DNA for the CDR3 is TGTGCCAGTAGTTCCAGGTATGGCTACACCTTC. Its protein is CASSSRYGYTF.

V is TRBV9 and J is TRBJ1-2; 7 nucleotides align to TRBD1. J was trimmed by 3 bases and V by 4 bases; bases with no gene match: 9. CDR1 and CDR2 (germline): SGDLS, YYNGEE. The CDR3 runs to 15 residues. The CDR3 DNA reads TGTGCCAGCAGCATAAGACAGGGATTGGACTATGGCTACACCTTC. Translating it yields CASSIRQGLDYGYTF.

Remarks on this clone: Other DNA sequences in the sample encode the same CDR3. CDR3 sequence (DNA): TGTGCCAGCAGTGAATCGTACGAGCAGTACTTC. This gives the protein CASSESYEQYF. The rearrangement links TRBV25-1 to TRBJ2-7; no reliable D call. Trimming took 1 base from V and 4 from J, leaving 2 bases between them. Germline V lookup: CDR1 MGHDK, CDR2 SYGVNS. The CDR3 has 11 amino acids.